A single sample is the source of the 23 T cell receptor beta chains below, sequenced in a study of T-cell reconstitution after alpha-beta-depleted transplantation in children. Preparation of the TCRbeta library used unique molecular identifiers. TCRdb itself ran the PCR reads through MiXCR, one entry per CDR3 protein. This sample has 300,000 or so distinct CDR3 sequences, with 9.5% to 10% found just once. The sequencing here drew on PBMCs from the stem cell graft donor, taken from the stem cell graft. The origin of the receptors is a human donor who donated a stem cell graft to a child with SCID.

The V call is TRBV5-6, the J call TRBJ2-3; D unclear. Germline V CDR1 and CDR2: SGHDT, YYEEEE. The CDR3 runs to 14 residues. V gave up 5 bases and J gave up 5 bases, with 15 bases separating them. Here the CDR3 reads CASRGPSTQDTQYF. In DNA, the CDR3 is TGTGCCAGCAGAGGGCCTTCGACCCAAGATACGCAGTATTTT.

The CDR3 DNA reads as TGTGCCAGCAGTCCGCGACAGGGGGCGGCGGACGAGCAGTACTTC. Residues: CASSPRQGAADEQYF. The chain couples TRBV12-3 or TRBV12-4 to TRBJ2-7, with 10 bases aligning to TRBD1. V lost 5 bases and J lost 5; bases outside the gene matches: 9. This CDR3 spans 15 amino acids.

This clonotype was picked up many times. One end of the junction fails to match germline, which may point to a read error. The chain links TRBV5-1 to TRBJ2-6; D is ambiguous. The CDR3 has 15 amino acids. The germline V gene encodes CDR1 SGHRS and CDR2 YFSETQ. Here the CDR3 DNA reads TGTGCCAGCAGCTTGGGTGACTCTGGGGCCAACGTCCTGACTTTC. Translation gives CASSLGDSGANVLTF.

In this sample, this clonotype turned up a few times. The genes are TRBV6-2 or TRBV6-3 and TRBJ2-7, with 12 bases fitting TRBD2. The CDR3 sequence is 17 residues long. Germline V gene lookup returns CDR1 MNHEY and CDR2 SVGEGT. The junction had 8 bases not matched to a gene; V was cut back by 5 bases and J by 0 bases. CDR3 nucleotides: TGTGCCAGCAGTAGCAGACTAGCGGGGGTCTTCTCCTACGAGCAGTACTTC. Its translation: CASSSRLAGVFSYEQYF.

This clonotype came up a few times. This rearrangement joins TRBV10-3 to TRBJ1-4; TRBD1 matches at 9 bases. With V trimmed by 2 bases and J by 8 bases, 6 bases remained unmatched. The CDR3 sequence is 15 residues long. Germline assignment: CDR1 ENHRY and CDR2 SYGVKD. Here the CDR3 DNA reads TGTGCCATCAGTGAGAGGGGGACAGGGTACGAAAAACTGTTTTTT. Translating it yields CAISERGTGYEKLFF.

This clonotype was picked up a small number of times. The chain recombines TRBV12-3 or TRBV12-4 with TRBJ1-2; no definite D call. V shed 5 bases and J shed 8 bases, with 9 bases lying between them. There are 11 residues in the CDR3. Here the CDR3 reads CASSPRVGYTF. The CDR3 bases are TGTGCCAGCAGTCCGCGGGTGGGCTACACCTTC.

This chain connects TRBV12-3 or TRBV12-4 to TRBJ1-5; 7 nucleotides match TRBD1. The CDR3 loop spans 17 amino acids. Trimming removed 5 bases from V and 0 bases from J; junction bases left unmatched: 10. CDR3 protein: CASSIGTVSVSNQPQHF. CDR3 DNA sequence: TGTGCCAGCAGTATCGGGACAGTGTCTGTTAGCAATCAGCCCCAGCATTTT.

V is TRBV5-4 and J is TRBJ2-3, with 7 bases matching TRBD1. V lost 4 bases, J lost 4 bases, and 3 bases stayed unmatched. This CDR3 spans 13 amino acids. CDR1 and CDR2 (germline): SGHNT, YYREEE (reference sequence). In DNA form, the CDR3 reads TGTGCCAGCAGCGAGACAGGGTCAGATACGCAGTATTTT. Translation: CASSETGSDTQYF.

In the case of this clonotype: With a much larger clone just one base away, this may be a read error. This rearrangement joins TRBV12-3 or TRBV12-4 to TRBJ1-4; the match to TRBD1 covers 7 bases. The CDR3 has 14 amino acids. Germline trimming cut 3 bases from V and 6 bases from J; bases unmatched to any gene: 4. CDR3 in DNA: TGTGCCAGCAGTTTTACAGGGGAGGATGAAAAACTGTTTTTT. It yields the protein CASSFTGEDEKLFF.

Only a few counts were recorded for this clonotype. The genes are TRBV7-9 and TRBJ2-5; no clear D gene. Trimming stripped 5 bases from V and 2 bases from J, with 12 bases between. The CDR3 consists of 14 residues. The germline V gene has CDR1 SEHNR and CDR2 FQNEAQ (reference sequence). CDR3 DNA: TGTGCCAGCAGCCTTACAGAAGTACAAGAGACCCAGTACTTC. Protein: CASSLTEVQETQYF.

This clonotype was seen ten or more times. V usage is TRBV7-9 and J usage is TRBJ2-1, with D uncertain. V was cut by 1 base and J by 4 bases, with 5 bases left in between. The CDR3 covers 13 residues. Germline CDR1 and CDR2: SEHNR and FQNEAQ (reference sequence). CDR3 DNA sequence: TGTGCCAGCAGCTTAGAGAAGTACAATGAGCAGTTCTTC. Protein product: CASSLEKYNEQFF. The variable domain in full, with the rest retrieved from reference TRBV7-9 and TRBJ2-1, is DTGVSQNPRHKITKRGQNVTFRCDPISEHNRLYWYRQTLGQGPEFLTYFQNEAQLEKSRLLSDRFSAERPKGSFSTLEIQRTEQGDSAMYLCASSLEKYNEQFFGPGTRLTVL.

V and J are TRBV19 and TRBJ2-7; possible D gene TRBD2, 5 bases. In germline, CDR1 is LNHDA, CDR2 SQIVND (reference sequence). The CDR3 covers 17 residues. With 2 bases removed from V and 2 bases from J, the gap between germline ends came to 19 bases. The CDR3 DNA follows: TGTGCCAGTAGTATACTGGACCCGAATCGGGGAACCTACGAGCAGTACTTC. Protein sequence: CASSILDPNRGTYEQYF.

There are a few counts of this clonotype. The chain links TRBV20-1 to TRBJ2-3; TRBD2 might be the D (6 bases). The V gene lost 6 bases and the J gene lost 2 bases, with 18 bases spanning the gap. Germline loops: CDR1 DFQATT, CDR2 SNEGSKA (reference sequence). The CDR3 extends over 15 amino acids. Written as DNA, the CDR3 is TGCAGTGCCGGGGGAGCCCCCCCAAACACAGATACGCAGTATTTT. Its translation is CSAGGAPPNTDTQYF.

This clonotype was seen many times. The chain is built from TRBV12-3 or TRBV12-4 and TRBJ1-1, with D possibly TRBD1 on 6 matching bases. Trimming stripped 6 bases from V and 7 bases from J, with 18 bases between. The CDR3 contains 14 residues. CDR3 DNA sequence: TGTGCCAGCAGGGAGGGGGGAGCCAGCTATGAAGCTTTCTTT. Encoded protein: CASREGGASYEAFF.

This clonotype was seen repeatedly, ten times or more. The chain couples TRBV20-1 to TRBJ2-1; TRBD2 matches at 11 bases. Germline values: CDR1 DFQATT, CDR2 SNEGSKA (reference sequence). Trimming removed 7 bases from V and 8 bases from J; junction bases left unmatched: 10. The length of the CDR3 is 14 residues. CDR3: CSVNLLAGEDEQFF. The CDR3 nucleotides read TGCAGTGTCAACCTACTAGCGGGGGAAGATGAGCAGTTCTTC.

The chain is built from TRBV12-3 or TRBV12-4 and TRBJ2-7; 7 bases line up with TRBD1. Trimming cost V 4 bases and J 0 bases; bases outside gene matches: 9. This CDR3 contains 16 residues. The CDR3 sequence is CASSYGDSLGSYEQYF. The CDR3 nucleotides read TGTGCCAGCAGTTACGGGGACAGTCTGGGCTCCTACGAGCAGTACTTC.

Many counts were recorded for this clonotype. Just one base apart from a much larger clone, this may be a read error. This CDR3 is CASGGITRGGGELFF. In DNA form, the CDR3 reads TGTGCCAGTGGTGGAATCACTAGGGGAGGCGGGGAGCTGTTTTTT. The chain recombines TRBV19 with TRBJ2-2, with a tentative D call TRBD2 (6 bases). The ends were cut back, 8 bases at V and 7 bases at J, with 20 bases in the middle. The germline CDR1 and CDR2 sequences are LNHDA and SQIVND (reference sequence). This CDR3 is built from 15 residues.

This clonotype has ten or more counts. The chain is built from TRBV29-1 and TRBJ1-4; D unresolved. The CDR3 covers 14 residues. Trimming took 4 bases from V and 4 from J, leaving 13 bases between them. Germline V gene sequence: CDR1 SQVTM, CDR2 ANQGSEA. CDR3 loop: CSVVLRVGNEKLFF. CDR3 nucleotides: TGCAGCGTTGTTCTGAGGGTGGGTAATGAAAAACTGTTTTTT. Full variable domain (missing parts from reference TRBV29-1 and TRBJ1-4): SAVISQKPSRDICQRGTSLTIQCQVDSQVTMMFWYRQQPGQSLTLIATANQGSEATYESGFVIDKFPISRPNLTFSTLTVSNMSPEDSSIYLCSVVLRVGNEKLFFGSGTQLSVL.

This clonotype was seen repeatedly, ten times or more. The chain links TRBV10-3 to TRBJ2-7, with D hard to call. CDR3 length equals 14 residues. The germline V gene has CDR1 ENHRY and CDR2 SYGVKD. With 0 bases removed from V and 4 bases from J, the gap between germline ends came to 10 bases. DNA of the CDR3: TGTGCCATCAGTGAGTCGACTTCGGAGTACGAGCAGTACTTC. Translation gives CAISESTSEYEQYF.

This clonotype has more than one count but fewer than ten. This rearrangement joins TRBV7-9 to TRBJ2-2; D ambiguous. The germline V and J ends were trimmed by 2 bases and 10 bases, with 11 bases remaining between them. CDR3 size: 13 residues. Germline loops: CDR1 SEHNR, CDR2 FQNEAQ (reference sequence). CDR3 DNA: TGTGCCAGCAGCTTAAGGGCTTTGGAGGAGCTGTTTTTT. This codes for CASSLRALEELFF.

This clonotype was found a few times. The chain employs TRBV6-5 and TRBJ2-2, with a weak D call TRBD2 (6 bases). V dropped 0 bases and J dropped 2 bases, with 16 bases sitting between them. This CDR3 is built from 18 residues. Germline V lookup: CDR1 MNHEY, CDR2 SVGAGI. The CDR3 sequence is CASSYSPRIADNTGELFF. The CDR3 DNA reads TGTGCCAGCAGTTACTCACCCCGCATAGCGGATAACACCGGGGAGCTGTTTTTT.

The chain couples TRBV5-6 to TRBJ2-1; 12 bases are shared with TRBD2. V trimming: 6 bases; J trimming: 6 bases; junction bases outside the gene matches: 7. Germline V gene sequence: CDR1 SGHDT, CDR2 YYEEEE. The length of the CDR3 is 15 residues. The CDR3 sequence: CASTSGGAIFNEQFF. In DNA, the CDR3 is TGTGCCAGCACTAGCGGGGGGGCAATTTTCAATGAGCAGTTCTTC.

This clonotype was counted many times. The chain uses TRBV10-2 and TRBJ2-7, with D possibly being TRBD1 (5 bases). The length of the CDR3 is 15 residues. Germline assignment: CDR1 WSHSY and CDR2 SAAADI. CDR3 in amino acids: CAPPSSGMNLREQYF. The CDR3, as DNA: TGCGCTCCGCCTTCTTCAGGGATGAATTTGAGGGAGCAGTACTTC.